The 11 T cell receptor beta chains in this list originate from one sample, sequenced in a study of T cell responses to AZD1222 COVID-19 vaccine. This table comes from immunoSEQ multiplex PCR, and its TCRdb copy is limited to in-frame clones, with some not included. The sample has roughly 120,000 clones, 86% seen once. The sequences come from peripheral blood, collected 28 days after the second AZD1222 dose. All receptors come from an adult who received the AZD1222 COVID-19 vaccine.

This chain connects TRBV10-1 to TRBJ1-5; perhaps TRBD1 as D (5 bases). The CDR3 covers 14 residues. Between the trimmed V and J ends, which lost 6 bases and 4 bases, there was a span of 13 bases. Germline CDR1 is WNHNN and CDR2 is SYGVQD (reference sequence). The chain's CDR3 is CASRLWNRNQPQHF. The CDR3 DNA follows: TGCGCCAGCAGGCTTTGGAACAGGAATCAGCCCCAGCATTTT.

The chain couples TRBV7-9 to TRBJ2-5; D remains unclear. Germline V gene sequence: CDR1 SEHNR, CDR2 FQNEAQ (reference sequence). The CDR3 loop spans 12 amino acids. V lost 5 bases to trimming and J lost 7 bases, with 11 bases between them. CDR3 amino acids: CASSRIVWTQYF. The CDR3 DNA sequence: TGTGCCAGCAGCAGGATCGTGTGGACCCAGTACTTC. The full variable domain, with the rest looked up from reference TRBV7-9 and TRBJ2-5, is DTGVSQNPRHKITKRGQNVTFRCDPISEHNRLYWYRQTLGQGPEFLTYFQNEAQLEKSRLLSDRFSAERPKGSFSTLEIQRTEQGDSAMYLCASSRIVWTQYFGPGTRLLVL.

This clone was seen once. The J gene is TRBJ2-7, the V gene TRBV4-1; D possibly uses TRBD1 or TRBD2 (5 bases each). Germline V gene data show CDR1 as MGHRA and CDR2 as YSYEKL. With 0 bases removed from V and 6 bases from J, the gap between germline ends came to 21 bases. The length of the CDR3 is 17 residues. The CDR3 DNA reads TGCGCCAGCAGCCAAGAATTTCTATCGGGGCTCCACTTCGAGCAGTACTTC. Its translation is CASSQEFLSGLHFEQYF.

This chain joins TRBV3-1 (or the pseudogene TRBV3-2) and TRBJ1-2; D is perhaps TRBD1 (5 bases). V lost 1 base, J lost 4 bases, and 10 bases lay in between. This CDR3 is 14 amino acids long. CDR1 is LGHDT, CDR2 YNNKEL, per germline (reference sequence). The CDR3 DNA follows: TGTGCCAGCAGCCAAGTCTCGGGGGGCTATGGCTACACCTTC. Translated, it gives CASSQVSGGYGYTF.

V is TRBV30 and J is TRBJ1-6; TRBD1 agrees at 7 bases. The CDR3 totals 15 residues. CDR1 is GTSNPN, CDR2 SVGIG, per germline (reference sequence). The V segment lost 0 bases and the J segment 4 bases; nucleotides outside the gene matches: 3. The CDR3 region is CAWSVRDSYNSPLHF. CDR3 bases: TGTGCCTGGAGTGTACGGGACAGTTATAATTCACCCCTCCACTTT. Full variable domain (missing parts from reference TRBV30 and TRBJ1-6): SQTIHQWPATLVQPVGSPLSLECTVEGTSNPNLYWYRQAAGRGLQLLFYSVGIGQISSEVPQNLSASRPQDRQFILSSKKLLLSDSGFYLCAWSVRDSYNSPLHFGNGTRLTVT.

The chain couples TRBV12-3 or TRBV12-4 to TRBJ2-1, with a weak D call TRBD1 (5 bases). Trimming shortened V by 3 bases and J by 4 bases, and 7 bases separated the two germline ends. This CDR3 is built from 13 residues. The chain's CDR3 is CASSLGQYNEQFF. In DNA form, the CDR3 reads TGTGCCAGCAGTTTGGGGCAGTACAATGAGCAGTTCTTC.

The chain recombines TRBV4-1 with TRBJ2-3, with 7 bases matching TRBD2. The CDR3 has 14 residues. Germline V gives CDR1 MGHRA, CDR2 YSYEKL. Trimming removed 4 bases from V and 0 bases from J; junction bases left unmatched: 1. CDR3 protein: CASSPGGSTDTQYF. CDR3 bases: TGCGCCAGCAGCCCGGGGGGAAGCACAGATACGCAGTATTTT.

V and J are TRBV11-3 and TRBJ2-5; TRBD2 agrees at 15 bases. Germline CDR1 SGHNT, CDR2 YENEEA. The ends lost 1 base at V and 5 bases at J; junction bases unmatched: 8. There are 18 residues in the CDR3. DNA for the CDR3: TGTGCCAGCAGCTTAGGAGGGACTAGCGGGGGGACGGGGGAGACCCAGTACTTC. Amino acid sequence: CASSLGGTSGGTGETQYF. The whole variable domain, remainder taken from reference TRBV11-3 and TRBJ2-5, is EAGVVQSPRYKIIEKKQPVAFWCNPISGHNTLYWYLQNLGQGPELLIRYENEEAVDDSQLPKDRFSAERLKGVDSTLKIQPAELGDSAVYLCASSLGGTSGGTGETQYFGPGTRLLVL.

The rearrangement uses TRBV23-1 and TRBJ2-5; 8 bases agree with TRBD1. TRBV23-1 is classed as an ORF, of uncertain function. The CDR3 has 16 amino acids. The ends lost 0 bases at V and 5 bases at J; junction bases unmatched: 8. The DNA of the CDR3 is TGCGCCAGCAGTCAATCGGCCGACAGGGGACTGGAGACCCAGTACTTC. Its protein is CASSQSADRGLETQYF.

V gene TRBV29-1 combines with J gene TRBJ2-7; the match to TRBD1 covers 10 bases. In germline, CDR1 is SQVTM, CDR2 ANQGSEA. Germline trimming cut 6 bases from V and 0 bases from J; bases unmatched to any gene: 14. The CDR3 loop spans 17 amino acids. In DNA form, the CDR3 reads TGCAGCGTCAAAGTCCCGGGACAGGGGATAATCTCCTACGAGCAGTACTTC. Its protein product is CSVKVPGQGIISYEQYF.

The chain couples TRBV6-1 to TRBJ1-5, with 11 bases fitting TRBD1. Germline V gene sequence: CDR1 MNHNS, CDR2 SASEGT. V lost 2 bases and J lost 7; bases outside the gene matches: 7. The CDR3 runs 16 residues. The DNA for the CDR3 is TGTGCCAGCAGTGAAATGGACAGGGGGCGAGGACAGCCCCAGCATTTT. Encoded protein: CASSEMDRGRGQPQHF.